The sequence of this T cell receptor beta chain was determined in a study of early T cells in non-severe SARS-CoV-2 infection (dated by TCRdb to the early 2020s). For the study in its entirety: Because TCR sequencing relied on bulk RNA taken from unsorted whole blood, pairing of alpha and beta chains was not possible.

The study was a case-control design nested within a healthcare worker cohort in London, UK, with weekly nasopharyngeal swab PCR tests and blood sampling. Healthcare workers were enrolled in the week of the UK lockdown, from 23 to 31 March 2020, and were followed every week for up to roughly 15 weeks. What the work shows at the level of the full study, not this receptor alone: Matching against VDJdb was skewed toward anti-spike CD8 responses, likely underestimated virus-specific expansions, and missed private and CD4 specificities.

Library prep was done by 5' RACE. Sequencing used a NextSeq 500. In the TCR library protocol, unique molecular identifiers were attached to individual cDNA molecules to correct for PCR bias and sequencing error. Both TCR alpha and beta chains were sequenced, and tight co-correlation was observed between alpha and beta sequence abundances in each sample. The authors' pipeline ran thus. Decombinator V4 was used to annotate the V gene, J gene and CDR3 of the TCR sequences. Expanded TCRs were defined as changing significantly between any two time points under a Poisson model with p below 0.0001. Abundances of TCRs were expressed as counts per million after normalisation to the total number of TCRs sequenced in each sample. MAIT TCRs were defined by TRAV1-2 paired with TRAJ12, TRAJ20 or TRAJ33, and iNKT TCRs by TRAV10 paired with TRAJ18. VDJdb, accessed 1 November 2021, was searched for CMV, EBV and SARS-CoV-2 annotated TCRs, excluding TCRs annotated for multiple antigens. The raw public reads went through TCRdb reprocessing: fastp at Q25, MiXCR clone calling, in-frame beta chains kept. Rows are combined by CDR3 protein, so each entry shows the most common genes and DNA. The V and J calls follow TCRdb's processing rather than the paper's. This sample holds around 70,000 distinct CDR3 sequences; approximately 12% were observed only once. The top ten constitute about 4.5% of the sample.

The CDR3 runs 16 amino acids, cysteine and phenylalanine included. The sequence is cut down to CDR3 DNA, 48 bases in frame from base 1. Trimmed from V: 9 bases; trimmed from J: 5 bases; junction bases lacking a gene match: 16. CDR1 and CDR2 are read off the germline V gene as WSHSY and SAAADI. For this clonotype: Its antigen has not been determined. Base qualities are not provided; no much larger clone lies one nucleotide away.

This TCR derives from an adult who was a healthcare worker with PCR-confirmed SARS-CoV-2 infection or an uninfected control (not recorded which). Sequences were obtained from whole blood. The chain joins TRBV10-2 to TRBJ2-1, with 7 bases matching TRBD1. The base sequence is TGCGCCAGTCCAACTCGACCCAGGGGGATCCACAATGAGCAGTTCTTC. Its translation reads: CASPTRPRGIHNEQFF.